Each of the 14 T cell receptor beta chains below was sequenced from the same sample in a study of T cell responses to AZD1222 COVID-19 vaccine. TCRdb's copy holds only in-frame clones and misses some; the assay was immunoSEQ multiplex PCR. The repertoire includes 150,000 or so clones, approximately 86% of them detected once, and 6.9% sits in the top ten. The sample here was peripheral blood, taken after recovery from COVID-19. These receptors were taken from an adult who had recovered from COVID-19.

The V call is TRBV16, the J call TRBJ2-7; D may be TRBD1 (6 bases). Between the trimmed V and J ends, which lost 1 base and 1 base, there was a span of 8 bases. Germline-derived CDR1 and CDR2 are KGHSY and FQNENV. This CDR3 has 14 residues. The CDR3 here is CASSQYTGSYEQYF. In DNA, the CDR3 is TGTGCCAGCAGCCAATATACAGGGTCCTACGAGCAGTACTTC.

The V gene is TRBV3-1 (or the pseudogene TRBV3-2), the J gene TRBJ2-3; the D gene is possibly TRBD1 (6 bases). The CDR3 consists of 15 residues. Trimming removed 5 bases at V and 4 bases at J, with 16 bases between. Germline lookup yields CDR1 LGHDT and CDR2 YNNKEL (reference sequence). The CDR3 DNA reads TGTGCCAGCAGCTCGCAGGGGAAGAGCGCAGATACGCAGTATTTT. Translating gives CASSSQGKSADTQYF.

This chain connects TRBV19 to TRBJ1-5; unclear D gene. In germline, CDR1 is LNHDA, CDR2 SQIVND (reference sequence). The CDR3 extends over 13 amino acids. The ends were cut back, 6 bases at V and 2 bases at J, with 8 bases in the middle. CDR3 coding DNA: TGTGCCAGTAGGGAGGTGGGCAATCAGCCCCAGCATTTT. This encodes CASREVGNQPQHF. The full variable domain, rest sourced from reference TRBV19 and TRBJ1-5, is DGGITQSPKYLFRKEGQNVTLSCEQNLNHDAMYWYRQDPGQGLRLIYYSQIVNDFQKGDIAEGYSVSREKKESFPLTVTSAQKNPTAFYLCASREVGNQPQHFGDGTRLSIL.

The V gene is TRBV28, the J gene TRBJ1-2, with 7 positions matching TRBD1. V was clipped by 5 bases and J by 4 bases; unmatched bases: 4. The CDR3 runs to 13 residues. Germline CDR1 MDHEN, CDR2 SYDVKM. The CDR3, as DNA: TGTGCCAGCAGTCAGGGGGGTTTCTATGGCTACACCTTC. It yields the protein CASSQGGFYGYTF.

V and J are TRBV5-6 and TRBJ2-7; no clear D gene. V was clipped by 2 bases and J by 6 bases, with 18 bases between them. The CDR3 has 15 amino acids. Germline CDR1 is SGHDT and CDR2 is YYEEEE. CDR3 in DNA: TGTGCCAGCAGCTTACCGAGCGCGACGGTCGCCGAGCAGTACTTC. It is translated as CASSLPSATVAEQYF.

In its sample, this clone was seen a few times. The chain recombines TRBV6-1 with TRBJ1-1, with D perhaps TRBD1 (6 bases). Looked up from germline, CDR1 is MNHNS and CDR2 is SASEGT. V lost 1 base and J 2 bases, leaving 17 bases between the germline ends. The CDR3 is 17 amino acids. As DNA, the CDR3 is TGTGCCAGCAGTGAAGAGGCGGCAGGGGTTGAAAACACTGAAGCTTTCTTT. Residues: CASSEEAAGVENTEAFF.

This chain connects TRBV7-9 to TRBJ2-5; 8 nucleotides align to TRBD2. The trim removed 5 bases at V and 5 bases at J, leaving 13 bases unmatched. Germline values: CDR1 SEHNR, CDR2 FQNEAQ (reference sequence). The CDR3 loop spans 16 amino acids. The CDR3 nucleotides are TGTGCCAGCAGCCCCCCCATACGGGGGGGTTTGGAGACCCAGTACTTC. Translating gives CASSPPIRGGLETQYF.

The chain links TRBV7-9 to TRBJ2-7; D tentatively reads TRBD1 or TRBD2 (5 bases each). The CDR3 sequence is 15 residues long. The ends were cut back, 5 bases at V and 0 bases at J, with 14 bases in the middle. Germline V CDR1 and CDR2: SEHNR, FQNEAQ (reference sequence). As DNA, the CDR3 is TGTGCCAGCAGCGTAAGGAGAGGGGACTCCTACGAGCAGTACTTC. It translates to CASSVRRGDSYEQYF.

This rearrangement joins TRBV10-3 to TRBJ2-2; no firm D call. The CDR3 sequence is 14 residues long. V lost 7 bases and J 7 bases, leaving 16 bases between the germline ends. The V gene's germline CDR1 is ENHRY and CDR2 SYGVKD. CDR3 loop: CAITSWASSGELFF. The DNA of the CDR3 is TGTGCCATCACCTCGTGGGCCTCCAGCGGGGAGCTGTTTTTT.

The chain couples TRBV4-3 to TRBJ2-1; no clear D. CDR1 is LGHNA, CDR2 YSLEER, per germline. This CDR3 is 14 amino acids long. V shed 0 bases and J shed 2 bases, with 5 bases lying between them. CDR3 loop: CASSQEGTYNEQFF. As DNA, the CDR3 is TGCGCCAGCAGCCAAGAGGGGACCTACAATGAGCAGTTCTTC.

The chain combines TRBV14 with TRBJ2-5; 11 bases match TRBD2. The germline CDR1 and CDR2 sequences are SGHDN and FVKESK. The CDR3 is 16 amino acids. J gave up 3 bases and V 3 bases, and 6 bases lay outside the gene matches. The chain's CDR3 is CASSQWTSGQKETQYF. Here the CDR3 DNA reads TGTGCCAGCAGCCAGTGGACTAGCGGGCAGAAAGAGACCCAGTACTTC.

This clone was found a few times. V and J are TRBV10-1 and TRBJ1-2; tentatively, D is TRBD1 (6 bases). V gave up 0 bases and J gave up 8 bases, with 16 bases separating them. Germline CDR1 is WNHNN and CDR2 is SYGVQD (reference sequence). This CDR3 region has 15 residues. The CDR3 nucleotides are TGCGCCAGCAGTGAGTCGCCCGGGGGCCTCGGGGGCTACACCTTC. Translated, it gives CASSESPGGLGGYTF.

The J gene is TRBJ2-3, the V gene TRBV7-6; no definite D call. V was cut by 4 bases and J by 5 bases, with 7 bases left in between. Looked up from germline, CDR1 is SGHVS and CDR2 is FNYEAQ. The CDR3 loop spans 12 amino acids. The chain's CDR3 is CASSSHGDTQYF. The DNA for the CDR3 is TGTGCCAGCAGCTCGCATGGAGATACGCAGTATTTT.

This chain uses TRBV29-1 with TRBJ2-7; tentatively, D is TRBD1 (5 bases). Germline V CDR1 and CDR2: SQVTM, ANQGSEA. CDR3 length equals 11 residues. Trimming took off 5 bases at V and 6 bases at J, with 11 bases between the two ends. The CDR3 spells CSVRTGTEQYF. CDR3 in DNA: TGCAGCGTTCGAACAGGCACCGAGCAGTACTTC.